This T cell receptor beta chain comes out of a study of human T cells and chemical hapten exposure. Study-wide background: Epicutaneous patch tests delivered 0.01% DPC to the upper back, with evaluation at 6 days.

The junction had 4 bases not matched to a gene; V was cut back by 1 base and J by 8 bases. The CDR3 totals 14 residues. Germline V CDR1 and CDR2: SGHTA, FQGNSA. The time point: pre-sensitization, week 0. Treatment indicated: therapeutic diphenylcyclopropenone sensitization with weekly scalp DPC. TCRdb reprocessed the RACE reads via MiXCR and lists one record per CDR3 protein. The repertoire holds fewer than 350,000 distinct CDR3 sequences, with over 7.5% as singletons. This clonotype has a handful of counts. The starting material was whole blood, obtained in connection with sensitization to the hapten diphenylcyclopropenone (DPC). This clonotype was sampled from a man between 18 and 29 years old with alopecia areata. Some clones in this sample may be carry-over from other donors' samples. V and J are TRBV7-2 and TRBJ2-1; 8 bases match TRBD2. The CDR3 here is CASSLGTSPDEQFF. Here the CDR3 DNA reads TGTGCCAGCAGCTTAGGGACTAGCCCCGATGAGCAGTTCTTC.